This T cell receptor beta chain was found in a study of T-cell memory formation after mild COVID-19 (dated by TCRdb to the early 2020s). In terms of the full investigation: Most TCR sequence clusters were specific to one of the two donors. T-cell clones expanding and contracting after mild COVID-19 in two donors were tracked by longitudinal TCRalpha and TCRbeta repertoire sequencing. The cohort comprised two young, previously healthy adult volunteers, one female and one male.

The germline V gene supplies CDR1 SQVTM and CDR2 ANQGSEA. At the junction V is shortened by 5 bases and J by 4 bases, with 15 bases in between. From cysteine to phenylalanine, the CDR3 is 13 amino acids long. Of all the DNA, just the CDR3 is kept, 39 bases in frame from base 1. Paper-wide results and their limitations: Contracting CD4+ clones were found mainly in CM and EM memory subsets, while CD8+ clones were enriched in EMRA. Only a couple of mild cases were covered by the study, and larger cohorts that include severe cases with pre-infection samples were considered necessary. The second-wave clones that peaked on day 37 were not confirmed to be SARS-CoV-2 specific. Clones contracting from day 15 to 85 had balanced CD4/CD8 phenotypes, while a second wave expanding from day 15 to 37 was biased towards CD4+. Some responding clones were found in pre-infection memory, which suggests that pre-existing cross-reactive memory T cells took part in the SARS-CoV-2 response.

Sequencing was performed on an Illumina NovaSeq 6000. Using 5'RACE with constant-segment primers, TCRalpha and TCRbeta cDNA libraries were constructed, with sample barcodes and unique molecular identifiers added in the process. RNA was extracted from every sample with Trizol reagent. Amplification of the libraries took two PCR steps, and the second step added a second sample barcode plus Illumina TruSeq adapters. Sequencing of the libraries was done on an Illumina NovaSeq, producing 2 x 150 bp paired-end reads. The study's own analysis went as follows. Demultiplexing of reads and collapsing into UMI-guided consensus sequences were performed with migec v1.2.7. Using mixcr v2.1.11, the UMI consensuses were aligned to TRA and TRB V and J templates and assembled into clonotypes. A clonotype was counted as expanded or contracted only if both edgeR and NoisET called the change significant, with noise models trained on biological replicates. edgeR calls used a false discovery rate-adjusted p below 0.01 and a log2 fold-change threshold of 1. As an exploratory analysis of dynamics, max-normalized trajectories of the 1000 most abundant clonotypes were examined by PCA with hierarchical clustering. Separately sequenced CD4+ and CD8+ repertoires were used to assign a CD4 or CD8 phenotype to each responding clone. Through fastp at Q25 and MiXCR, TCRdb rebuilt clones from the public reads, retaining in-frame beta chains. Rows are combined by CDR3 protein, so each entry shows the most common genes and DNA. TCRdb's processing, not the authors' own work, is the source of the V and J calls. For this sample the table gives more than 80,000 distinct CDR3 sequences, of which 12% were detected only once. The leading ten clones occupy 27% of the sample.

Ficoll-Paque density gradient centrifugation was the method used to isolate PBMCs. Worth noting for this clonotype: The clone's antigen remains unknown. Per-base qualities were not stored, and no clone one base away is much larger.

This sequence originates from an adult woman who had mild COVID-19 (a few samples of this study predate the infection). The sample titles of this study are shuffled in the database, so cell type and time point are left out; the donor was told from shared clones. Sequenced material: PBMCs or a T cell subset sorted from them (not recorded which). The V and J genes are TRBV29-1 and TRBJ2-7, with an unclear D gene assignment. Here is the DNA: TGCAGCGTTCTCCCGTCCGTAGGTTACGAGCAGTACTTC. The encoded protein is CSVLPSVGYEQYF.